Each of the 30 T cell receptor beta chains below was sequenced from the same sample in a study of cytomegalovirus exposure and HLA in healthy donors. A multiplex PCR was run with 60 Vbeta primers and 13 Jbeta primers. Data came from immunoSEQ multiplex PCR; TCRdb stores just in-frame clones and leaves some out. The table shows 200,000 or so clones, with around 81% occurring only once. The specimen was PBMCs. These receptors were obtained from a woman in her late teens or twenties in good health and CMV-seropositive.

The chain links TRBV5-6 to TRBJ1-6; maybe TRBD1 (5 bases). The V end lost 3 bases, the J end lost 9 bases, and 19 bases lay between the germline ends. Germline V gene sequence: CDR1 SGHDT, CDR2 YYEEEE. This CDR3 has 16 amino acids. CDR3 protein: CASSSPGLRRGSPLHF. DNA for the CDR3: TGTGCCAGCAGCTCTCCGGGACTTAGGCGGGGTTCACCCCTCCACTTT.

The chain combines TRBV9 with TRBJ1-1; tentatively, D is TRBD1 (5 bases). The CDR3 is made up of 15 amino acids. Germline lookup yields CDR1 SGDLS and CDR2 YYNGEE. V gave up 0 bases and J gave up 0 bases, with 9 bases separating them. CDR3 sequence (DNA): TGTGCCAGCAGCGTAGTGCAGGGATTGAACACTGAAGCTTTCTTT. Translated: CASSVVQGLNTEAFF.

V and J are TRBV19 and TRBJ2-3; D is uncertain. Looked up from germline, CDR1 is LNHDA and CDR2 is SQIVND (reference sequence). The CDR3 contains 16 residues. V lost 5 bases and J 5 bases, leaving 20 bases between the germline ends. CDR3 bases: TGTGCCAGTAGTTATTCGGGTGCCCCTCTAGGAGATACGCAGTATTTT. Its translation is CASSYSGAPLGDTQYF.

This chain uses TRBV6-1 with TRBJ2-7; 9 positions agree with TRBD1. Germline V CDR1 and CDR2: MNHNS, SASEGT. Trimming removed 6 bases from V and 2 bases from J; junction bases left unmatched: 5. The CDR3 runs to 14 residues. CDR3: CASRPRQGAYEQYF. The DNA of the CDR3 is TGTGCCAGCAGACCAAGACAGGGGGCCTACGAGCAGTACTTC.

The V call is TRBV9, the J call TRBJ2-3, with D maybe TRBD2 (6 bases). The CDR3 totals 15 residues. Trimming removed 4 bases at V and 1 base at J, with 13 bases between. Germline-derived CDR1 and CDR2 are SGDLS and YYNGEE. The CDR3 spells CASSPISGGTDTQYF. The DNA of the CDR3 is TGTGCCAGCAGCCCGATTTCGGGGGGCACAGATACGCAGTATTTT. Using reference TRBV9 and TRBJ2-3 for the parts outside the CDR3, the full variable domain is DSGVTQTPKHLITATGQRVTLRCSPRSGDLSVYWYQQSLDQGLQFLIQYYNGEERAKGNILERFSAQQFPDLHSELNLSSLELGDSALYFCASSPISGGTDTQYFGPGTRLTVL.

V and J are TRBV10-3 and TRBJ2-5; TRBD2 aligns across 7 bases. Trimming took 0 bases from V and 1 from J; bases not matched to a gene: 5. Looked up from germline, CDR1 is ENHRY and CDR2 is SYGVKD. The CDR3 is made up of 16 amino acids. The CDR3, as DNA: TGTGCCATCAGTGAGTCTAGAGCGGGGCTCCAAGAGACCCAGTACTTC. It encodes CAISESRAGLQETQYF.

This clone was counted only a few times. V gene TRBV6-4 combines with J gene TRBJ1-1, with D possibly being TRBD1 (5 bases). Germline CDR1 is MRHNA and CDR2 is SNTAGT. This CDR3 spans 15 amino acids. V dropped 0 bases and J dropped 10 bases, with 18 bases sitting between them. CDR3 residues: CASSDSGEGGKVAFF. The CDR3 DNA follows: TGTGCCAGCAGTGACTCAGGGGAGGGCGGGAAGGTAGCTTTCTTT.

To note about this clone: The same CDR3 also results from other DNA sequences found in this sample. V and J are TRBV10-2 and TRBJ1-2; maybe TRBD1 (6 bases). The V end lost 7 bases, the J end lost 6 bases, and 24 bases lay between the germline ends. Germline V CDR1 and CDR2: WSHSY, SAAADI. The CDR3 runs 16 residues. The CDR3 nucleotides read TGCGCCAGCAAAATGGCGGGGGGCCAGATTGGAGATGGCTACACCTTC. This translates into CASKMAGGQIGDGYTF.

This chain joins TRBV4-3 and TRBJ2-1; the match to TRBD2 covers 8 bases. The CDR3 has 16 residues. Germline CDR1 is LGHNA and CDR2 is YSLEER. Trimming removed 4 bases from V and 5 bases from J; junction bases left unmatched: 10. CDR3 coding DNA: TGCGCCAGCAGCCTTGGGAGCGGGGGTATAGACAATGAGCAGTTCTTC. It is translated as CASSLGSGGIDNEQFF.

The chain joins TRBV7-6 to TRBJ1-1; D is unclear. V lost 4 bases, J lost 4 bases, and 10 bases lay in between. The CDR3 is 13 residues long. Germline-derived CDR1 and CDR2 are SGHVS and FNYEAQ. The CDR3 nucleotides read TGTGCCAGCAGCTCCGATGTTAGCACTGAAGCTTTCTTT. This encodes CASSSDVSTEAFF. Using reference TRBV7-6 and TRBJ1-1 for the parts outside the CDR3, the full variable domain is GAGVSQSPRYKVTKRGQDVALRCDPISGHVSLYWYRQALGQGPEFLTYFNYEAQQDKSGLPNDRFSAERPEGSISTLTIQRTEQRDSAMYRCASSSDVSTEAFFGQGTRLTVV.

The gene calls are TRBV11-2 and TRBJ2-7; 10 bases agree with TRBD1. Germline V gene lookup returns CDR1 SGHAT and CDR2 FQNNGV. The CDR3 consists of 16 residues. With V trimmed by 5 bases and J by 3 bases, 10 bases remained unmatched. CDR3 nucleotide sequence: TGTGCCAGCAGCCCAAGGGGGGACAGGGGCCGCTACGAGCAGTACTTC. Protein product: CASSPRGDRGRYEQYF.

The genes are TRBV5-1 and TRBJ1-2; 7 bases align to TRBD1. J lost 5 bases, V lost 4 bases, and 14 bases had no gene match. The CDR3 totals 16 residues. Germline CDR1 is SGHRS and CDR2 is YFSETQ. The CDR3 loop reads CASSKTGQRNFYGYTF. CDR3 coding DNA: TGCGCCAGCAGCAAAACGGGACAGCGAAACTTTTATGGCTACACCTTC.

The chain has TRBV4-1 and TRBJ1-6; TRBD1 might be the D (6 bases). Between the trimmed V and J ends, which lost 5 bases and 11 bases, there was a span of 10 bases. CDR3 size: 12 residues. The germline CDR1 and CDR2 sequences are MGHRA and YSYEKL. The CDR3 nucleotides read TGCGCCAGCAGCGAGAAGGGGGCACCCCTCCACTTT. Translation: CASSEKGAPLHF.

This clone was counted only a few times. The CDR3 reads CATSPGRETDGYTF. CDR3 nucleotide sequence: TGTGCCACCAGCCCAGGACGGGAAACGGATGGCTACACCTTC. The chain uses TRBV15 and TRBJ1-2; no firm D call. The CDR3 contains 14 residues. The ends were cut back, 5 bases at V and 6 bases at J, with 16 bases in the middle. Germline loops: CDR1 LNHNV, CDR2 YYDKDF (reference sequence).

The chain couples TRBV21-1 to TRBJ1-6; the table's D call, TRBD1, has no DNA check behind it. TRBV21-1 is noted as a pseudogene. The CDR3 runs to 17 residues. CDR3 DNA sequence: TGTGCCAGCAGCAACCCTAAGACAGGGAAAGTAAATTCACCCCTCCACTTT. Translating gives CASSNPKTGKVNSPLHF.

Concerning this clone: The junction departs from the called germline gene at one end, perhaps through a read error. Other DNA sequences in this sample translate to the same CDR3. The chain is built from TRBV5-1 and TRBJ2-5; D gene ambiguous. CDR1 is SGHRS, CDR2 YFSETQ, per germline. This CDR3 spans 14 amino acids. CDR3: CASSLAVSQETQYF. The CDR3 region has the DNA TGCGCTAGCAGCTTGGCCGTCTCCCAAGAGACCCAGTACTTC.

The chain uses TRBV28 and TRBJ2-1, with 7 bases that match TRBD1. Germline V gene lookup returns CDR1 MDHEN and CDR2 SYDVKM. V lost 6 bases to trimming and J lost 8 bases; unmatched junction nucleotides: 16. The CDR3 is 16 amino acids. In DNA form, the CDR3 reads TGTGCCAGCAGCGCCCGTTACGGACAGGTTTTGGATGAGCAGTTCTTC. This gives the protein CASSARYGQVLDEQFF.

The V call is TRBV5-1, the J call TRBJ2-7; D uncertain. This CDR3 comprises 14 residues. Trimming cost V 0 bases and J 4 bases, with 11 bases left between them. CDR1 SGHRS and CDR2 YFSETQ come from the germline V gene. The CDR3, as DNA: TGCGCCAGCAGCTTGGGGTGGGCCCCGTACGAGCAGTACTTC. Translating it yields CASSLGWAPYEQYF.

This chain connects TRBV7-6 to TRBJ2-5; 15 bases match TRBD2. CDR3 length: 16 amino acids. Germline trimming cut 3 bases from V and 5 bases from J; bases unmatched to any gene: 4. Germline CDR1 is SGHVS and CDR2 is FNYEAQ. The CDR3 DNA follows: TGTGCCAGCAGCTTCCGGACTAGCGGGGGGGCCGAGACCCAGTACTTC. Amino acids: CASSFRTSGGAETQYF.

The CDR3 here is CASSPRGGADEQFF. As DNA, the CDR3 is TGTGCCAGCAGCCCCCGAGGAGGGGCGGATGAGCAGTTCTTC. The chain joins TRBV9 to TRBJ2-1; D might be TRBD2 (6 bases). The V gene's germline CDR1 is SGDLS and CDR2 YYNGEE. The V and J ends lost 4 bases and 8 bases respectively, with 16 bases between them. This CDR3 is 14 amino acids long.

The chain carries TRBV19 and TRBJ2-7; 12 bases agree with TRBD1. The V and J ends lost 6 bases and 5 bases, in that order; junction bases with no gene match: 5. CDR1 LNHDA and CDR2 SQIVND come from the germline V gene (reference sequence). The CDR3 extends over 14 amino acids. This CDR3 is CASSTGTGGNEQYF. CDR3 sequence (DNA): TGTGCCAGTAGCACCGGGACAGGGGGCAACGAGCAGTACTTC. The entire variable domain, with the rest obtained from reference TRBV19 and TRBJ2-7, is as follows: DGGITQSPKYLFRKEGQNVTLSCEQNLNHDAMYWYRQDPGQGLRLIYYSQIVNDFQKGDIAEGYSVSREKKESFPLTVTSAQKNPTAFYLCASSTGTGGNEQYFGPGTRLTVT.

The CDR3 is CASSADRLFPQHF. CDR3 DNA sequence: TGTGCCAGCAGCGCGGACAGGTTATTTCCTCAGCATTTT. The V call is TRBV9, the J call TRBJ1-5; 7 bases agree with TRBD1. V lost 3 bases, J lost 13 bases, and 10 bases stayed unmatched. CDR1 and CDR2 from the germline V gene are SGDLS and YYNGEE. The CDR3 contains 13 residues.

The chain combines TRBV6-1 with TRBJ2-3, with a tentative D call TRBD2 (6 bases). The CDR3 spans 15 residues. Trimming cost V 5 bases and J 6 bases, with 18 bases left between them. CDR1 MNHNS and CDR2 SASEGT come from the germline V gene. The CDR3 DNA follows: TGTGCCAGCAGTACTCTCCAGGGTGGGGGGGATACGCAGTATTTT. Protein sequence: CASSTLQGGGDTQYF.

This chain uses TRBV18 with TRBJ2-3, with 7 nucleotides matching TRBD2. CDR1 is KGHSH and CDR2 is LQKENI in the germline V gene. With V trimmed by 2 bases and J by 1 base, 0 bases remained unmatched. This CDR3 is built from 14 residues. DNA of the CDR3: TGTGCCAGCTCACCAAGCGGGGGCACAGATACGCAGTATTTT. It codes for CASSPSGGTDTQYF.

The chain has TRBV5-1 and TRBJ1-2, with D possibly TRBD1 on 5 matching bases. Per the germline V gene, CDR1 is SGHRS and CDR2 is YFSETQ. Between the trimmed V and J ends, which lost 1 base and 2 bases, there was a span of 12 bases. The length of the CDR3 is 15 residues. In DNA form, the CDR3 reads TGCGCCAGCAGCTTGTCGGAGGGACCGAACTATGGCTACACCTTC. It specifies CASSLSEGPNYGYTF.

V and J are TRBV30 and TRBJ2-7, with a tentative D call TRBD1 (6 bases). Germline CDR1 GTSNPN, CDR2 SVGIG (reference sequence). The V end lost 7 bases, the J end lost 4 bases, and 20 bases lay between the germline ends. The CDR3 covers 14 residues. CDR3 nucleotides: TGTGCCTTATCAACTACAGGGAACCCTTACGAGCAGTACTTC. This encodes CALSTTGNPYEQYF.

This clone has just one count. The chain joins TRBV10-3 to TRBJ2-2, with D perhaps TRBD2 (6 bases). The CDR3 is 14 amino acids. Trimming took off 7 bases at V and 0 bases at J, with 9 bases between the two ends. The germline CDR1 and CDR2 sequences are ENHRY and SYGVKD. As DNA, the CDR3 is TGTGCCATCAAGGGAGGAACGAACACCGGGGAGCTGTTTTTT. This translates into CAIKGGTNTGELFF.

The CDR3 reads CAWRIQVDSPLHF. Here the CDR3 DNA reads TGTGCCTGGAGGATACAGGTGGATTCACCCCTCCACTTT. The rearrangement links TRBV30 to TRBJ1-6; D is possibly TRBD1 (5 bases). The germline CDR1 and CDR2 sequences are GTSNPN and SVGIG (reference sequence). The length of the CDR3 is 13 residues. V gave up 3 bases and J gave up 8 bases, with 11 bases separating them.

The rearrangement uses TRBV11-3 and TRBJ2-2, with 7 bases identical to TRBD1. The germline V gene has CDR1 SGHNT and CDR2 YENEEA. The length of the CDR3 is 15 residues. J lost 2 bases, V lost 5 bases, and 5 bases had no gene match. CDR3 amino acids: CASSTGTANTGELFF. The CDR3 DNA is TGTGCCAGCAGCACCGGGACAGCTAACACCGGGGAGCTGTTTTTT.

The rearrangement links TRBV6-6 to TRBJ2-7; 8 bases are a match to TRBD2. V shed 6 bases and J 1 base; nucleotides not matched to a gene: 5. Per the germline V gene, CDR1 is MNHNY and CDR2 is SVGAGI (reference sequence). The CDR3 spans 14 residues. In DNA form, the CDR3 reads TGTGCCAGCAGAGAACGGGGGGGTTCCTACGAGCAGTACTTC. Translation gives CASRERGGSYEQYF.